One and the same sample provided the 7 T cell receptor beta chains below, sequenced in a study of cytomegalovirus exposure and HLA in healthy donors. The study ran its PCR with 60 Vbeta and 13 Jbeta primers. Profiled with immunoSEQ multiplex PCR; TCRdb holds only in-frame clones, not every one. This sample has hundreds of thousands of clones, with more than 65% found just once. What was sequenced was PBMCs. The receptor source for this set is a woman aged 25 to 39 in good health and CMV-seronegative.

The J gene is TRBJ2-2, the V gene TRBV7-8; 11 bases match TRBD2. The CDR3 runs to 15 residues. Trimming at V came to 5 bases and at J to 6 bases, leaving 5 bases not matched to a gene. From germline, CDR1 is SGHVS and CDR2 FQNEAQ. CDR3 sequence reads: CASSQPLAGAGELFF. CDR3 sequence (DNA): TGTGCCAGCAGCCAACCACTAGCGGGGGCCGGGGAGCTGTTTTTT.

V gene TRBV6-4 combines with J gene TRBJ2-5; 11 bases fit TRBD2. The J call may not be correct, given that the DNA end is closer to TRBJ2-7. Germline-derived CDR1 and CDR2 are MRHNA and SNTAGT. The CDR3 runs 18 residues. CDR3 sequence reads: CAVQDQLRTSGLYYEQYF. CDR3 nucleotide sequence: TGTGCCGTCCAGGACCAACTTCGGACTAGCGGGCTTTACTACGAGCAGTACTTC.

The chain has TRBV19 and TRBJ1-1, with D possibly matching TRBD1 (6 bases). Trimming removed 3 bases at V and 3 bases at J, with 20 bases between. This CDR3 comprises 17 residues. Per germline, CDR1 LNHDA and CDR2 SQIVND (reference sequence). The CDR3 nucleotides read TGTGCCAGTAGTATCCCGACAGGCTCGGTAAAGTACACTGAAGCTTTCTTT. Amino acids: CASSIPTGSVKYTEAFF.

This clone was observed a handful of times. This chain joins TRBV9 and TRBJ2-2; 7 nucleotides match TRBD2. Germline V gives CDR1 SGDLS, CDR2 YYNGEE. The V segment lost 0 bases and the J segment 3 bases; nucleotides outside the gene matches: 14. The CDR3 covers 19 residues. CDR3 amino acids: CASSVAGGRALGDTGELFF. CDR3 in DNA: TGTGCCAGCAGCGTAGCAGGAGGGAGGGCCCTCGGTGACACCGGGGAGCTGTTTTTT.

The CDR3 DNA follows: TGTGCCAGCAGCCGGACTAGCGAGCAGTTCTTC. Its protein is CASSRTSEQFF. The rearrangement links TRBV11-2 to TRBJ2-1; 8 bases are a match to TRBD2. J lost 10 bases, V lost 5 bases, and 1 base had no gene match. The CDR3 runs 11 residues. Per the germline V gene, CDR1 is SGHAT and CDR2 is FQNNGV.

This clone was seen once. The V call is TRBV5-6, the J call TRBJ1-3; D gene uncertain. V was pared by 2 bases and J by 10 bases, with 19 bases between. Germline assignment: CDR1 SGHDT and CDR2 YYEEEE. CDR3 length: 15 residues. CDR3 sequence (DNA): TGTGCCAGCAGCTTTAGCCGCTTCGTCGGAAGGACCATATATTTT. Translation gives CASSFSRFVGRTIYF.

The chain couples TRBV5-4 to TRBJ1-1; TRBD1 is a possible D gene (6 bases). Germline CDR1 reads SGHNT; CDR2 reads YYREEE (reference sequence). The CDR3 has 11 amino acids. V dropped 4 bases and J dropped 12 bases, with 13 bases sitting between them. In DNA, the CDR3 is TGTGCCAGCAGCACCGAGGGGGAGACTTTCTTT. It encodes CASSTEGETFF. Using reference TRBV5-4 and TRBJ1-1 for the parts outside the CDR3, the full variable domain is ETGVTQSPTHLIKTRGQQVTLRCSSQSGHNTVSWYQQALGQGPQFIFQYYREEENGRGNFPPRFSGLQFPNYSSELNVNALELDDSALYLCASSTEGETFFGQGTRLTVV.